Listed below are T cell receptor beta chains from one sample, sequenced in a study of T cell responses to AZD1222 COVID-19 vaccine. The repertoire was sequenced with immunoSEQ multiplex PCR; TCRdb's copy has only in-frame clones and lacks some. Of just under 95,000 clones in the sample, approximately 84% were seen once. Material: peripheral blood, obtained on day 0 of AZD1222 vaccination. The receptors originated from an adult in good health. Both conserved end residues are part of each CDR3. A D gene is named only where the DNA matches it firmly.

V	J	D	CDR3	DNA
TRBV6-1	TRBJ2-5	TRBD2	CASSDPRREGRETQYF	TGTGCCAGCAGTGACCCGCGGCGGGAGGGCCGGGAGACCCAGTACTTC
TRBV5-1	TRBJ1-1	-	CASSLTTYSSNTEAFF	TGCGCCAGCAGCTTGACTACTTACAGCTCGAACACTGAAGCTTTCTTT
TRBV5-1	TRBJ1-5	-	CASSPGTDSAGPQHF	TGCGCCAGCAGTCCCGGCACAGACAGCGCCGGGCCCCAGCATTTT
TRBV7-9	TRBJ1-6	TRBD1	CASTLGRGQSNSPLHF	TGTGCCAGCACCCTAGGGCGGGGACAGAGTAATTCACCCCTCCACTTT
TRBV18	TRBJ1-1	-	CASSPEAQGTEAFF	TGTGCCAGCTCACCAGAAGCCCAAGGAACTGAAGCTTTCTTT
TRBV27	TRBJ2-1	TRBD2	CASSGRANFSSYNEQFF	TGTGCCAGCAGCGGGAGGGCCAACTTCAGCTCCTACAATGAGCAGTTCTTC
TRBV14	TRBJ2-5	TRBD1	CASSFRTGQETQYF	TGTGCCAGCAGCTTCCGGACAGGGCAAGAGACCCAGTACTTC
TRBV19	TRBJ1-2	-	CASSNRDTFYGYTF	TGTGCCAGCTCCAACCGGGACACCTTCTATGGCTACACCTTC
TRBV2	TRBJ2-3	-	CASSAGSTFSTDTQYF	TGTGCCAGCAGCGCAGGGTCTACCTTTAGCACAGATACGCAGTATTTT
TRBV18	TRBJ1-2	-	CASSPRAEPYGYTF	TGTGCCAGCTCACCAAGGGCGGAACCGTATGGCTACACCTTC